This paragraph covers one TCR beta chain sequence. Per germline, CDR1 MNHEY and CDR2 SMNVEV (reference sequence). The CDR3 sequence is 14 residues long. The germline V and J ends were trimmed by 2 bases and 5 bases, with 13 bases remaining between them. In the original workflow: Reference gene primer amplification in the assay estimated nucleated cell counts. Here immunoSEQ multiplex PCR was the method, and the copy in TCRdb shows in-frame clones only, minus some. That table furnishes V, J and clone size, whereas the DNA furnished D and trimming. In the table there are under 300,000 clones, approximately 80% of which are singletons. The data stem from a study of blood T cell repertoires in COVID-19.

The sample was peripheral blood. The clonotype originates from an older woman with active or convalescent COVID-19. The chain joins TRBV27 to TRBJ2-7; D uncertain. This chain's CDR3 is CASSLMVGSDEQYF. The CDR3 DNA is TGTGCCAGCAGTTTAATGGTTGGCTCAGACGAGCAGTACTTC.